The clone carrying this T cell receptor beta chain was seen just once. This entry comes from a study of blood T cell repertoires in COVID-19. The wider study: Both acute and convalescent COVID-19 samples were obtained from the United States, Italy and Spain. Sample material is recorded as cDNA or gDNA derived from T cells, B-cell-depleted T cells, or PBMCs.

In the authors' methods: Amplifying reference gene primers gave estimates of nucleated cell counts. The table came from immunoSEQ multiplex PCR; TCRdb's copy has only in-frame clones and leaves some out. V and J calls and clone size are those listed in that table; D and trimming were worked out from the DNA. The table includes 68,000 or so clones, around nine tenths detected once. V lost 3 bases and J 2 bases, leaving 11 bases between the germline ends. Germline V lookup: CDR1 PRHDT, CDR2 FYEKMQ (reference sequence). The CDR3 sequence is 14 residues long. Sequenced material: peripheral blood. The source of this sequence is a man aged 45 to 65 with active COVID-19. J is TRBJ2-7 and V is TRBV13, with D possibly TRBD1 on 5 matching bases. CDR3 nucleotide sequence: TGTGCCAGCAGCTTCGGCAGGGCCGCCTACGAGCAGTACTTC. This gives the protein CASSFGRAAYEQYF.